A single sample is the source of the 19 T cell receptor beta chains below, sequenced in a study of CD8 T cells in ankylosing spondylitis. TCRdb itself ran the 5' RACE reads through MiXCR, one entry per CDR3 protein. Of roughly 100,000 distinct CDR3 sequences listed, roughly 8% were seen once; the top ten hold approximately 9.9%. Sequencing was carried out using blood, either unsorted or a sorted T cell fraction (not recorded which). All receptors come from a male donor with ankylosing spondylitis or in good health (not recorded which).

This clonotype was found many times. This chain joins TRBV5-1 and TRBJ2-3; D is tentatively TRBD1 or TRBD2 (5 bases each). The CDR3 spans 15 residues. Germline CDR1 SGHRS, CDR2 YFSETQ. Deletions cut 0 bases from V and 1 base from J, with 9 bases between. The CDR3 loop is CASSLVGTRTDTQYF. CDR3 DNA: TGCGCCAGCAGCTTGGTCGGGACCCGCACAGATACGCAGTATTTT.

The chain has TRBV12-3 or TRBV12-4 and TRBJ2-2; no clear D. Trimming took 6 bases from V and 3 from J, leaving 5 bases between them. CDR3 length: 12 residues. CDR3 DNA sequence: TGTGCCAGCAGCCCTGACACCGGGGAGCTGTTTTTT. Protein sequence: CASSPDTGELFF.

This clonotype came up many times. The chain combines TRBV5-5 with TRBJ1-5; D unclear. Between the trimmed V and J ends, which lost 2 bases and 0 bases, there was a span of 6 bases. Germline CDR1 and CDR2: SGHKS and YYEKEE (reference sequence). The CDR3 has 14 amino acids. CDR3 amino acids: CASSFGRSNQPQHF. CDR3 nucleotides: TGTGCCAGCAGCTTCGGTCGTAGCAATCAGCCCCAGCATTTT.

This clonotype was seen only a few times. The chain employs TRBV24-1 and TRBJ2-1; D is perhaps TRBD1 (7 bases). Germline values: CDR1 KGHDR, CDR2 SFDVKD. Trimming took 4 bases from V and 7 from J, leaving 16 bases between them. This CDR3 has 15 residues. This CDR3 is CATSDRRGRLNEQFF. In DNA form, the CDR3 reads TGTGCCACCAGTGACCGGAGGGGGCGTTTAAATGAGCAGTTCTTC.

This clonotype was found many times. This sequence joins TRBV29-1 and TRBJ2-1, with a weak D call TRBD1 (5 bases). Germline values: CDR1 SQVTM, CDR2 ANQGSEA. The germline V and J ends were trimmed by 6 bases and 6 bases, with 15 bases remaining between them. The CDR3 is made up of 13 amino acids. The CDR3 nucleotides read TGCAGCGTAAGACAGAGTGCCGCCAATGAGCAGTTCTTC. It encodes CSVRQSAANEQFF.

This clonotype was counted ten times or more. This chain links TRBV27 with TRBJ2-1; 14 bases align to TRBD2. The germline CDR1 and CDR2 sequences are MNHEY and SMNVEV (reference sequence). Trimming at V came to 2 bases and at J to 8 bases, leaving 2 bases not matched to a gene. The CDR3 consists of 15 residues. CDR3 sequence reads: CASSLGTSGSHEQFF. CDR3 coding DNA: TGTGCCAGCAGTTTAGGGACTAGCGGGAGTCATGAGCAGTTCTTC.

This clonotype showed up many times. This chain links TRBV5-5 with TRBJ2-2, with 9 bases matching TRBD1. Per germline, CDR1 SGHKS and CDR2 YYEKEE (reference sequence). Trimming cost V 7 bases and J 6 bases; bases outside gene matches: 10. The CDR3 is made up of 15 amino acids. CDR3 sequence reads: CASAPGQGLAGELFF. DNA of the CDR3: TGTGCCAGCGCCCCGGGACAGGGTTTGGCCGGGGAGCTGTTTTTT.

This clonotype was seen ten or more times. The chain's CDR3 is CASSTYNRVKAAKNIQYF. The CDR3 DNA is TGTGCCAGCAGTACATATAACAGGGTAAAGGCAGCCAAAAACATTCAGTACTTC. V is TRBV27 and J is TRBJ2-4, with D possibly being TRBD1 (6 bases). Germline CDR1 is MNHEY and CDR2 is SMNVEV (reference sequence). Trimming removed 5 bases at V and 0 bases at J, with 20 bases between. The CDR3 consists of 18 residues.

This clonotype has ten or more counts. CDR3 DNA sequence: TGCGCCAGCAGCTTGGCCACAAGCGGGAGAACAGATACGCAGTATTTT. Amino acids: CASSLATSGRTDTQYF. V usage is TRBV5-1 and J usage is TRBJ2-3; 8 bases fit TRBD2. The germline gives CDR1 SGHRS, CDR2 YFSETQ. J was trimmed by 3 bases and V by 0 bases; bases with no gene match: 6. The CDR3 has 16 residues.

The chain employs TRBV15 and TRBJ1-1; the D is unclear. Germline lookup yields CDR1 LNHNV and CDR2 YYDKDF (reference sequence). V was cut by 2 bases and J by 4 bases, with 8 bases left in between. CDR3 length: 13 residues. The CDR3 reads CATSRPTTTEAFF. The CDR3 DNA reads as TGTGCCACCAGCAGACCAACCACCACTGAAGCTTTCTTT.

The table lists this clonotype with many counts. The chain couples TRBV29-1 to TRBJ2-2; D ambiguous. Trimming stripped 0 bases from V and 7 bases from J, with 6 bases between. Germline V lookup: CDR1 SQVTM, CDR2 ANQGSEA. The CDR3 runs 12 residues. CDR3 region: CSVEDRIGELFF. The CDR3, as DNA: TGCAGCGTTGAAGATCGGATCGGGGAGCTGTTTTTT.

This clonotype came up many times. J is TRBJ2-7 and V is TRBV12-3 or TRBV12-4; 7 bases are shared with TRBD2. The CDR3 consists of 14 residues. The V gene end was trimmed by 0 bases and the J gene end by 5 bases; junction bases not matched to a gene: 4. The CDR3 bases are TGTGCCAGCAGTTTAGCGGGAGGGATCAACGAGCAGTACTTC. Translation gives CASSLAGGINEQYF.

This clonotype was observed at least ten times. This rearrangement joins TRBV3-1 to TRBJ2-3; 12 bases match TRBD2. The CDR3 loop spans 16 amino acids. With V trimmed by 4 bases and J by 3 bases, 5 bases remained unmatched. Germline CDR1 LGHDT, CDR2 YNNKEL (reference sequence). The CDR3 coding sequence is TGTGCCAGCAGCCGACGGACTAGCGGGATAACAGATACGCAGTATTTT. This gives the protein CASSRRTSGITDTQYF.

Remarks on this clonotype: Possible read error: a much larger clone is one base away. The chain couples TRBV18 to TRBJ1-5, with D unclear. The CDR3 has 14 amino acids. Germline V gene data show CDR1 as KGHSH and CDR2 as LQKENI. CDR3 residues: CANSLGQLNQPQHF. As DNA, the CDR3 is TGTGCCAACTCACTTGGCCAACTCAATCAGCCCCAGCATTTT.

Ten or more counts support this clonotype. This rearrangement joins TRBV19 to TRBJ1-1, with 7 bases matching TRBD1. This CDR3 has 14 amino acids. CDR1 and CDR2 from the germline V gene are LNHDA and SQIVND (reference sequence). Losses at the gene ends were 7 bases for V and 0 bases for J; bases not matched to a gene: 5. Written as DNA, the CDR3 is TGTGCCAGTATGAGGGGACAGTTGAACACTGAAGCTTTCTTT. It translates to CASMRGQLNTEAFF.

This clonotype was counted at least ten times. The chain uses TRBV7-9 and TRBJ2-1; 7 nucleotides align to TRBD1. CDR1 SEHNR and CDR2 FQNEAQ come from the germline V gene (reference sequence). The CDR3 length is 14 residues. Trimming at V came to 5 bases and at J to 8 bases, leaving 9 bases not matched to a gene. The CDR3 protein is CASSREQGWDEQFF. In DNA form, the CDR3 reads TGTGCCAGCAGCCGTGAACAGGGGTGGGATGAGCAGTTCTTC.

This clonotype was counted ten times or more. CDR3 sequence reads: CASSLVLADNEQFF. The CDR3 nucleotides read TGCGCCAGCAGCTTGGTACTAGCGGATAATGAGCAGTTCTTC. This chain connects TRBV5-1 to TRBJ2-1, with 8 bases that match TRBD2. The ends lost 0 bases at V and 7 bases at J; junction bases unmatched: 3. The CDR3 is made up of 14 amino acids. Germline CDR1 SGHRS, CDR2 YFSETQ.

This clonotype was detected many times. This chain uses TRBV5-6 with TRBJ2-5; D remains unclear. The CDR3 is made up of 11 amino acids. V dropped 0 bases and J dropped 7 bases, with 4 bases sitting between them. Germline V gene lookup returns CDR1 SGHDT and CDR2 YYEEEE. The CDR3 DNA reads TGTGCCAGCAGCTTGGGTTTGACCCAGTACTTC. Protein: CASSLGLTQYF.

This clonotype was counted many times. The chain uses TRBV5-8 and TRBJ2-6; D may be TRBD1 (5 bases). CDR1 and CDR2 (germline): SGHTS, YDEGEE. This CDR3 spans 18 amino acids. The germline V and J ends were trimmed by 3 bases and 0 bases, with 16 bases remaining between them. The CDR3 loop reads CASSSLTDVSSGANVLTF. CDR3 DNA: TGTGCCAGCAGCTCCTTGACAGATGTTAGCTCTGGGGCCAACGTCCTGACTTTC.